This T cell receptor (beta chain) was identified in a study of cytomegalovirus exposure and HLA in healthy donors. Study observations and caveats: An analysis done earlier found most TCR beta V segments productive about 87% or about 30% of the time.

This PCR relied on a set of 60 Vbeta primers and 13 Jbeta primers. Sequencing used immunoSEQ multiplex PCR; TCRdb keeps in-frame clones, though not all of them. The repertoire has around 110,000 clones, more than 65% of them found once; the top ten carry approximately 2.4%. Germline V gives CDR1 SGHDT, CDR2 YYEEEE. CDR3 length: 11 amino acids. V was cut by 0 bases and J by 5 bases, with 3 bases left in between. This clone was detected a few times. The antigen is unknown. Samples came from healthy bone marrow donors. The clonotype originates from a man aged 30 to 45 in good health and CMV-seronegative. The V and J genes are TRBV5-6 and TRBJ2-7; D call uncertain. The sample consisted of PBMCs. CDR3 DNA: TGTGCCAGCAGCTTGGCCAACGAGCAGTACTTC. Translated: CASSLANEQYF.